This note documents a single T cell receptor (beta chain) sequence. This clonotype was picked up many times. Its antigen remains undetermined. Base qualities are not provided; no much larger clone lies one nucleotide away. A patient counted as having stable Graves' hyperthyroidism if no progression to ophthalmopathy occurred over 18 months of follow-up. Hyperthyroidism patients were aged 18 to 65 years and newly diagnosed, with disease duration of less than 2 months. Any patient with an uncontrolled infection, another autoimmune disease, pregnancy or lactation was excluded. Diagnoses relied on clinical symptoms, serum thyroxine and TRAb, thyroid ultrasound and orbital computed tomography. Ficoll-Paque density gradient centrifugation was used to isolate PBMCs from approximately 10 ml of fresh peripheral blood. Total RNA was extracted with Trizol reagent, and quality was checked on an Agilent 2100 Bioanalyzer.

The data originate from a study of T cells in Graves' hyperthyroidism and ophthalmopathy (dated by TCRdb to the late 2010s). Background on the whole study: Peripheral blood samples were taken at the time of initial diagnosis, prior to any treatment. The paper describes TCR Vbeta CDR3 sequencing of 130 to 150 peripheral blood samples, made up of 40 to 45 ophthalmopathy patients, roughly 75 hyperthyroidism patients and 17 progressor patients. Whether ophthalmopathy could be predicted prospectively was tested in an independent validation cohort made up of some 20 hyperthyroidism patients plus 17 patients who later progressed to ophthalmopathy. After sampling, hyperthyroidism patients received methimazole starting at 30 mg daily, and ophthalmopathy patients received high-dose intravenous methylprednisolone. Thyroid tissue and blood T-cell repertoires from roughly 6 Graves' hyperthyroidism patients were also compared in the study. To identify distinguishing TCR V-J signatures, a discovery cohort of 95 to 100 patients was used, comprising some 45 with Graves' ophthalmopathy and 57 with stable Graves' hyperthyroidism. The roughly 94 discovery patients were randomly split 7:3 into training and test sets.

The CDR3 runs 15 amino acids, cysteine and phenylalanine included. Only the CDR3 region is kept as DNA, spanning 45 bases read in frame from base 1. The germline V end is reduced by 7 bases and the J end by 4 bases; junction bases left unmatched: 12. In the germline V gene (reference sequence), CDR1 corresponds to DFQATT and CDR2 to SNEGSKA. The TCR beta CDR3 regions were amplified from RNA transcripts. For the first round of RT-PCR on the TCR CDR3, the HTBI primer set was used together with the Qiagen OneStep RT-PCR kit. The libraries were constructed in a second round of multiplex PCR and then size-selected and purified. Libraries were sequenced paired-end with 100 bp reads on an Illumina HiSeq2000. For the original study's pipeline: SOAPnuke was used to process the raw data, throwing out any read that contained adapters or uncalled bases, had a mean Phred below 15, or lacked an exact constant-primer or identifier match. High-quality paired reads were merged with COPE v1.2.5, and unique nucleotide sequences were defined as clonotypes. Clonotypes were aligned to IMGT TRBV, TRBD and TRBJ reference segments using MiTCR v1.1. The analysis was restricted to V-J combinations with a frequency above 0.0001, which together covered 99% to 99.2% of the repertoires. A TCS score was defined as the ratio between F50 (clonal expansion) and ExV (chaos), using BLOSUM62-based TCRdist between CDR3 peptides within each V-J. Welch's t-statistics and random forest reduced roughly 500 V-J features to roughly 13, which were used in a naive Bayes classifier (R e1071). TCRdb handled the public reads itself, with Q25 trimming in fastp and clone calling in MiXCR, and kept productive beta chains. A single entry per CDR3 protein holds the most common genes and DNA from its merged rows. These V and J calls derive from TCRdb rather than the authors' analysis. The sample table lists around 450,000 distinct CDR3 sequences, around 16% of them with a count of one. The ten largest clones take up 7.7% of the sample.

Findings and caveats that apply to the study as a whole: In validation, the model predicted progression to ophthalmopathy a median of roughly six months before onset, with roughly 71% sensitivity and roughly 73% specificity. A model built on a 13 V-J signature distinguished ophthalmopathy from stable hyperthyroidism, reaching 87.88% sensitivity and under 84% specificity in cross-validation and 80%/75% in testing. Most expanded thyroid clonotypes (frequency above 0.001) were also detected in blood, a finding suggesting that blood repertoires may reflect thyroid immune responses. No statistical method was used to fix the sample size in advance, and group allocation was not hidden from the investigators.

The chain is assembled from TRBV20-1 and TRBJ2-1; 8 central nucleotides agree with TRBD1. The sample taken for sequencing was blood. The sequence was obtained from a woman aged 18-35 years with Graves' hyperthyroidism. The DNA is as follows: TGCAGTGGATTAGGACAGGGCCTAGTATACAATGAGCAGTTCTTC. This encodes CSGLGQGLVYNEQFF.